This T cell receptor beta chain is from a study of cytomegalovirus exposure and HLA in healthy donors. General study results and limits: For most TCR beta V segments, an earlier analysis put the productive rate at about 90% or about 30% of the time.

The study ran its PCR with 60 Vbeta and 13 Jbeta primers. The protocol was immunoSEQ multiplex PCR, while the TCRdb copy is restricted to in-frame clones and leaves out a portion. Of 100,000 to 150,000 clones in the sample, over 70% were seen once. Details on this clone: Its antigen is currently unknown.

CDR3 length: 17 residues. Trimming at V came to 2 bases and at J to 4 bases, leaving 11 bases not matched to a gene. Healthy donors of bone marrow made up the group. Nominally healthy donors were sampled, though unrecorded immune exposures were likely. Sequencing was carried out using PBMCs. The sequence was obtained from a middle-aged woman in good health and CMV-seronegative. The V and J genes are TRBV6-7 and TRBJ1-5; 7 bases are shared with TRBD1. TRBV6-7 has ORF status, its function being uncertain. The CDR3 nucleotides are TGTGCCAGCAGTTACCCGGCTCAGGGGGAAGGTAATCAGCCCCAGCATTTT. It specifies CASSYPAQGEGNQPQHF.